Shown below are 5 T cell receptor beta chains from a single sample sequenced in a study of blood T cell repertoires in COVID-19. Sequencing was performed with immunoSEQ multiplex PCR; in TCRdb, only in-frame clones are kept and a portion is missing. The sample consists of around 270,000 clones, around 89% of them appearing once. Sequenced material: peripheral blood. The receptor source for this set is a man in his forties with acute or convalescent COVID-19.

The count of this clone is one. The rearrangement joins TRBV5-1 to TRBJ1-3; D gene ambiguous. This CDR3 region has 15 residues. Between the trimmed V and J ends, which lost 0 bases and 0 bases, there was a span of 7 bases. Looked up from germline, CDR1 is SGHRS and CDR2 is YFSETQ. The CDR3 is CASSLDSRSGNTIYF. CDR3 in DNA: TGCGCCAGCAGCTTGGACAGTCGCTCTGGAAACACCATATATTTT. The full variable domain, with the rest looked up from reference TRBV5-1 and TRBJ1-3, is KAGVTQTPRYLIKTRGQQVTLSCSPISGHRSVSWYQQTPGQGLQFLFEYFSETQRNKGNFPGRFSGRQFSNSRSEMNVSTLELGDSALYLCASSLDSRSGNTIYFGEGSWLTVV.

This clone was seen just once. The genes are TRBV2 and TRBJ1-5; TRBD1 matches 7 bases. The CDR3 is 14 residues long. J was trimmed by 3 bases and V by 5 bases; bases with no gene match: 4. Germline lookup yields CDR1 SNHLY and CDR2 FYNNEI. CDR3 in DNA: TGTGCCAGCAGTAGACAGGGTTTCAATCAGCCCCAGCATTTT. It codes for CASSRQGFNQPQHF.

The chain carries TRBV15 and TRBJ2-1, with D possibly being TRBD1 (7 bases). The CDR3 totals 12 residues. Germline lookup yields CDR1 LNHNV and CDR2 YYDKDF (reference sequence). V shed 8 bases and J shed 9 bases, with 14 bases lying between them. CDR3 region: CATGGTVGEQFF. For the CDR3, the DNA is TGTGCCACCGGGGGGACAGTCGGTGAGCAGTTCTTC. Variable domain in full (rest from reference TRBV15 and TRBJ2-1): DAMVIQNPRYQVTQFGKPVTLSCSQTLNHNVMYWYQQKSSQAPKLLFHYYDKDFNNEADTPDNFQSRRPNTSFCFLDIRSPGLGDTAMYLCATGGTVGEQFFGPGTRLTVL.

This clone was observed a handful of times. DNA for the CDR3: TGTGCCAGCAGCCAAGGGAGCGGCGCTTCCTACGAGCAGTACTTC. It translates to CASSQGSGASYEQYF. The J gene is TRBJ2-7, the V gene TRBV4-2; a weak D match, TRBD2 (5 bases). Trimming shortened V by 1 base and J by 1 base, and 11 bases separated the two germline ends. In germline, CDR1 is LGHNA, CDR2 YNFKEQ. The CDR3 covers 15 residues.

CDR3: CASSLVAGGLYGYTF. The CDR3 region has the DNA TGTGCCAGCAGCTTGGTGGCAGGGGGCCTCTATGGCTACACCTTC. The chain uses TRBV5-6 and TRBJ1-2; 8 nucleotides agree with TRBD1. The CDR3 contains 15 residues. Losses at the gene ends were 0 bases for V and 4 bases for J; bases not matched to a gene: 5. Germline lookup yields CDR1 SGHDT and CDR2 YYEEEE.